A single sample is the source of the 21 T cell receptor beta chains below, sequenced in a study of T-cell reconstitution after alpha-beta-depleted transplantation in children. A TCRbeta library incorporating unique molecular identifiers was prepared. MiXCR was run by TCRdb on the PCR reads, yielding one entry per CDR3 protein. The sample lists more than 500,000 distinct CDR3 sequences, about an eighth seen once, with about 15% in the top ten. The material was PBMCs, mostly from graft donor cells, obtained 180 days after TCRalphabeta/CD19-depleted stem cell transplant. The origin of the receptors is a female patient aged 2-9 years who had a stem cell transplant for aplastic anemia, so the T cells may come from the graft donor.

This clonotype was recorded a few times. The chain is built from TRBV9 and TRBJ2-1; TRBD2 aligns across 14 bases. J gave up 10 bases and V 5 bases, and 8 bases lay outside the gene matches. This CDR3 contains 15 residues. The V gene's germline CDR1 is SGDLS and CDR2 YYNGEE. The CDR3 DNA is TGTGCCAGCAGTGAGGGACTAGCGGGAGATCGGGAGCAGTTCTTC. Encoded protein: CASSEGLAGDREQFF.

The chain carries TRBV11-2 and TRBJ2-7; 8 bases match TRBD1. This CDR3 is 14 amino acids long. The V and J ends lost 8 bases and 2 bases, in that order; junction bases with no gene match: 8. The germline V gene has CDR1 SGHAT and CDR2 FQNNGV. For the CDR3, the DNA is TGTGCCAGCCGTACCGGGACAGGAGCCTACGAGCAGTACTTC. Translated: CASRTGTGAYEQYF.

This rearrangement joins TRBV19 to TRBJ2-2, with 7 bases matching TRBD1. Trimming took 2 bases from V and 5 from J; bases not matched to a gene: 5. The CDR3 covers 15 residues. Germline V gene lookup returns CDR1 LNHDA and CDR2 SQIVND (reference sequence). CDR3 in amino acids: CASSIRQGVTGELFF. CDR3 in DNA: TGTGCCAGTAGTATAAGACAGGGTGTTACCGGGGAGCTGTTTTTT.

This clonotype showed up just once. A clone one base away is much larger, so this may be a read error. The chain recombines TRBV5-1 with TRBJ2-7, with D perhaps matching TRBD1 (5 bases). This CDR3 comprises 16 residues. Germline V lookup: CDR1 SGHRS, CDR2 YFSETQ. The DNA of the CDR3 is TGCGACAGCAGCCTTGAACAAGGGGTGGGCCCCTACGAGCAGTACTTC. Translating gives CDSSLEQGVGPYEQYF. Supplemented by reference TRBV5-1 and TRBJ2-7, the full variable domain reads KAGVTQTPRYLIKTRGQQVTLSCSPISGHRSVSWYQQTPGQGLQFLFEYFSETQRNKGNFPGRFSGRQFSNSRSEMNVSTLELGDSALYLCDSSLEQGVGPYEQYFGPGTRLTVT.

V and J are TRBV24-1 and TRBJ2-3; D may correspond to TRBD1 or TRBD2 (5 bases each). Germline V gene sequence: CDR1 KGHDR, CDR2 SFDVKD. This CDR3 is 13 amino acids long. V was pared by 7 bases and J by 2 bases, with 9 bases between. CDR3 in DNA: TGTGCCACCAGGGCAGGGACCACAGATACGCAGTATTTT. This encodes CATRAGTTDTQYF.

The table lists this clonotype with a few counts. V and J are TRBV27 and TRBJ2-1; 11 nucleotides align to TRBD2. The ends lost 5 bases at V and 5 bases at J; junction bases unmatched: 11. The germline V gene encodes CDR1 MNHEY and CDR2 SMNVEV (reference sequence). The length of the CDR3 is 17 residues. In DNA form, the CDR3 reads TGTGCCAGCAGTCCACCGGGACTAGCGGAGGGGCACAATGAGCAGTTCTTC. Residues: CASSPPGLAEGHNEQFF.

The CDR3 protein is CASMPKNLFGTSGRILPYEQYF. Here the CDR3 DNA reads TGTGCCAGCATGCCCAAAAACTTATTTGGGACTAGCGGGAGGATTTTACCCTACGAGCAGTACTTC. This chain connects TRBV4-2 to TRBJ2-7; 15 nucleotides align to TRBD2. CDR3 length: 22 amino acids. V gave up 7 bases and J gave up 2 bases; unmatched junction bases: 24. Germline V gives CDR1 LGHNA, CDR2 YNFKEQ.

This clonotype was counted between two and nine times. In nucleotides, the CDR3 is TGTGCCAGCAGCCCAACCATAACCTGGGGGGATGAGCAGTTCTTC. Protein product: CASSPTITWGDEQFF. The chain combines TRBV7-8 with TRBJ2-1; D is possibly TRBD2 (6 bases). Per the germline V gene, CDR1 is SGHVS and CDR2 is FQNEAQ. The CDR3 loop spans 15 amino acids. Trimming removed 5 bases from V and 8 bases from J, with 19 bases in between.

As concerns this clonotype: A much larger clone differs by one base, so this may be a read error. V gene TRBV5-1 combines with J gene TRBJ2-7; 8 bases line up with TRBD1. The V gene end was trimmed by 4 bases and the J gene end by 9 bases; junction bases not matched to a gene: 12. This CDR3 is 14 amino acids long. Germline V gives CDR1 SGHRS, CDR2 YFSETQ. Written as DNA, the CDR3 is TGCGCCAGCAGCACCCAGGACAGGGTCGCCGGGCAGTACTTC. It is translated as CASSTQDRVAGQYF.

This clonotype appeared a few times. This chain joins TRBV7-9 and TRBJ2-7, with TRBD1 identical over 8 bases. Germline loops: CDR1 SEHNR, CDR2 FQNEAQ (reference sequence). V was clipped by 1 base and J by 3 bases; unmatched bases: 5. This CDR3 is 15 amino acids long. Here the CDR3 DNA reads TGTGCCAGCAGCTTAGGGGGGACAGGTATCTACGAGCAGTACGTC. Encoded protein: CASSLGGTGIYEQYV.

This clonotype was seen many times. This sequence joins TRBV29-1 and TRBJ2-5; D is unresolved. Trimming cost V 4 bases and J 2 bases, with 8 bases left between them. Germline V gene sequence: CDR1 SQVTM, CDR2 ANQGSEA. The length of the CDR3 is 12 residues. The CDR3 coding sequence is TGCAGCGTTGCGGCCAGGCAAGAGACCCAGTACTTC. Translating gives CSVAARQETQYF.

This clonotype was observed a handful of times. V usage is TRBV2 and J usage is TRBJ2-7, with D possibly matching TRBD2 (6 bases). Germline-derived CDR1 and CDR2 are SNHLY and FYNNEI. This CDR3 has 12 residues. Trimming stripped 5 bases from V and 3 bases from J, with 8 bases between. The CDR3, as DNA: TGTGCCAGCAGTTACGGGGGCTACGAGCAGTACGTC. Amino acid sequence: CASSYGGYEQYV.

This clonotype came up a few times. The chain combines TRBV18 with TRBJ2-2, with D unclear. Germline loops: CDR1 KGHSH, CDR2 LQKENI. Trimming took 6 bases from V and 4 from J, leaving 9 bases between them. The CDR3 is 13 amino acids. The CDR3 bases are TGTGCCAGCTCCGAGATGCGCACCGGGGAGCTGTTTTTT. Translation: CASSEMRTGELFF.

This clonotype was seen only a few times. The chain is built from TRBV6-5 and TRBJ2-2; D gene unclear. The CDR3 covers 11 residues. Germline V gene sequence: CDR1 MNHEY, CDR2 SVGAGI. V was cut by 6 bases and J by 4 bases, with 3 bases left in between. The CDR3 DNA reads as TGTGCCAGCAGGGCCACCGGGGAGCTGTTTTTT. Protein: CASRATGELFF.

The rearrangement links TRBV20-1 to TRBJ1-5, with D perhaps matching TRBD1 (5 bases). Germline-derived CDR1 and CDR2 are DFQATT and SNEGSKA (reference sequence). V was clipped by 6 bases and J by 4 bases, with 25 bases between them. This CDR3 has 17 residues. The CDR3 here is CSAASMWGSDTNQPQHF. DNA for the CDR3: TGCAGTGCCGCGTCAATGTGGGGGTCGGACACAAATCAGCCCCAGCATTTT.

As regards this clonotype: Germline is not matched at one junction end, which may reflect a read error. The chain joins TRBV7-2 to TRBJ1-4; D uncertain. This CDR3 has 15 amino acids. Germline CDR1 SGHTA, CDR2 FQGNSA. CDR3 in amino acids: CAGSLLESRDEKLFF. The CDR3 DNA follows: TGTGCCGGCAGCTTATTGGAGTCCAGAGACGAAAAACTGTTTTTT.

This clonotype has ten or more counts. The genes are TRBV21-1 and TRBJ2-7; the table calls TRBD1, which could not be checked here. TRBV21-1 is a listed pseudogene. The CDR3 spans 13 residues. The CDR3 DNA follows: TGTGCCAGCGGTCGCGGGGTACTGGGAGAGCAGTACGTC. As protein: CASGRGVLGEQYV.

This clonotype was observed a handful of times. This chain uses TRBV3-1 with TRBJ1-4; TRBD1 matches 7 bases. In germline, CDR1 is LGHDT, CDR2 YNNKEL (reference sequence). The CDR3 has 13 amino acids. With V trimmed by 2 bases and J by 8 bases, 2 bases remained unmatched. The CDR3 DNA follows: TGTGCCAGCAGCCAAACGACAGGGGAAAAACTGTTTTTT. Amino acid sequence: CASSQTTGEKLFF. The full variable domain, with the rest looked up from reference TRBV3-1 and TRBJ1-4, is DTAVSQTPKYLVTQMGNDKSIKCEQNLGHDTMYWYKQDSKKFLKIMFSYNNKELIINETVPNRFSPKSPDKAHLNLHINSLELGDSAVYFCASSQTTGEKLFFGSGTQLSVL.

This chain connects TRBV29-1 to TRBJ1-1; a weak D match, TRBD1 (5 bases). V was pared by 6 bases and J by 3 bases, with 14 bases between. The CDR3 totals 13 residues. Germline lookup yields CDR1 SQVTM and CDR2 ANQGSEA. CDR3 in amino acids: CSVQVRRDTEAFF. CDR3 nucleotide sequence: TGCAGCGTACAGGTTCGGAGGGACACTGAAGCTTTCTTT.

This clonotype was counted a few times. The CDR3 DNA sequence: TGCAGTGCTCGCGGTGGGGGCAGCTGGAACACTGAAGCTTTCTTT. Translated: CSARGGGSWNTEAFF. The V gene is TRBV20-1, the J gene TRBJ1-1, with D tentatively TRBD1 (6 bases). Germline V gives CDR1 DFQATT, CDR2 SNEGSKA (reference sequence). This CDR3 contains 15 residues. Trimming pared 5 bases from V and 1 base from J, leaving 17 bases between.

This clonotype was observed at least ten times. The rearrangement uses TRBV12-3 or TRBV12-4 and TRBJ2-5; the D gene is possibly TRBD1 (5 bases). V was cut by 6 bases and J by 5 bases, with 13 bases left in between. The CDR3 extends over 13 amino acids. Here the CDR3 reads CASRPDRTETQYF. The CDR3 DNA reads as TGTGCCAGCAGACCCGACAGAACGGAGACCCAGTACTTC.